This TCR beta chain was captured by sequencing in a study of blood T cell repertoires in COVID-19. This CDR3 is built from 13 residues. Germline values: CDR1 SQVTM, CDR2 ANQGSEA. Trimming pared 4 bases from V and 4 bases from J, leaving 13 bases between. The data were produced by immunoSEQ multiplex PCR, yet TCRdb's version contains in-frame clones alone and is incomplete. The table has a few hundred thousand clones, 80% to 90% seen once. Cohort 3 donors were reported recovered after two negative PCRs, clearance, or symptom resolution. The chain is built from TRBV29-1 and TRBJ1-2; possibly TRBD1 for D (5 bases). The sample consisted of PBMCs or T cells enriched from blood (not recorded which). The sequence was obtained from a man between 25 and 39 years old who had recovered from COVID-19. This CDR3 is CSVGGGIAYGYTF. The CDR3 bases are TGCAGCGTTGGGGGGGGAATAGCCTATGGCTACACCTTC.